The rows below give T cell receptor beta chains drawn from one sample of a study of T cells in Graves' hyperthyroidism and ophthalmopathy. Each CDR3 protein gets one entry after TCRdb re-called the multiplex PCR reads with MiXCR. The sample has some 510,000 distinct CDR3 sequences, roughly 20% seen once. Sequenced material: blood. The receptors derive from a man aged 18-30 years with Graves' hyperthyroidism. Both conserved end residues are part of each CDR3. The D gene is left open where the match is weak. Not all rows give a size; the values are once, few, many and, for expanded clones, a class.

v_gene,d_gene,abundance,len,j_gene,CDR3nt,CDR3aa
TRBV6-1,.,few,16,TRBJ2-5,TGTGCCAGCGGCCCACATTCACTCGAGGGTCGAGAGACCCAGTACTTC,CASGPHSLEGRETQYF
TRBV12-3/TRBV12-4,.,.,14,TRBJ1-3,TGTGCCAGCAGATCCTCAGGGACTGGAAACACCATATATTTT,CASRSSGTGNTIYF
TRBV20-1,.,many,15,TRBJ1-1,TGCAGTGCTAGAGTGGGTACAGGGATGAACACTGAAGCTTTCTTT,CSARVGTGMNTEAFF
TRBV7-6,TRBD1,few,14,TRBJ1-6,TGTGCCAGCGTGCGGGACAGGAGTAATTCACCCCTCCACTTT,CASVRDRSNSPLHF
TRBV6-1,TRBD2,many,14,TRBJ2-7,TGTGCCAGCAGGGGGTGGACTAGCGGTTCCGAGCAGTACTTC,CASRGWTSGSEQYF
TRBV10-2,.,.,14,TRBJ1-1,TGCGCCAGCACAAGGCGGGCGATGAACACTGAAGCTTTCTTT,CASTRRAMNTEAFF
TRBV11-1,TRBD1,.,17,TRBJ2-2,TGTGCCAGCAGCTTCCCGGACAGGGACGTGTACACCGGGGAGCTGTTTTTT,CASSFPDRDVYTGELFF
TRBV7-2,.,many,15,TRBJ2-7,TGTGCCAGCAGCTTAGCGGCCACGTCTACCTACGAGCAGTACTTC,CASSLAATSTYEQYF
TRBV2,.,many,15,TRBJ2-7,TGTGCCAGCAGTGGGGGCGGGACACCGTCCTACGAGCAGTACTTC,CASSGGGTPSYEQYF
TRBV6-5,TRBD2,.,16,TRBJ2-5,TGTGCCAGCAGTTACACCCTAGCGGGGGGCGCAAAGACCCAGTACTTC,CASSYTLAGGAKTQYF
TRBV11-2,.,.,13,TRBJ1-3,TGTGCCAGCAGCTTTTTCTCTGGAAACACCATATATTTT,CASSFFSGNTIYF
TRBV6-2/TRBV6-3,.,.,12,TRBJ1-2,TGTGCCAGCAGTTACTGGCAGGATGGCTACACCTTC,CASSYWQDGYTF
TRBV11-2,.,many,15,TRBJ1-2,TGTGCCAGCAGTCAAGACAGGCCCCCCACCTATGGCTACACCTTC,CASSQDRPPTYGYTF
TRBV3-1,.,.,14,TRBJ2-5,TGTGCCAGCAGCCACCAAGAGGCCCCAGGGACCCAGTACTTC,CASSHQEAPGTQYF
TRBV28,.,many,13,TRBJ2-2,TGTGCCAGCGCCTGGGTCTCGGCCGGGGAGCTGTTTTTT,CASAWVSAGELFF
TRBV6-2/TRBV6-3,.,many,14,TRBJ1-6,TGTGCCAGCAGTTACTACCAGGGCGGATCACCCCTCCACTTT,CASSYYQGGSPLHF
TRBV13,.,.,15,TRBJ2-2,TGTGCCAGCAGCCCTTTTCAGGGCGCGGGCGGGGAGCTGTTTTTT,CASSPFQGAGGELFF
TRBV10-3,TRBD1,many,15,TRBJ1-5,TGTGCCATCAGTGAGCCCGGGACAGGGAATCAGCCCCAGCATTTT,CAISEPGTGNQPQHF
TRBV2,.,.,10,TRBJ2-7,TGTGCCAGCATTGGCGTCGAGCAGTACTTC,CASIGVEQYF
TRBV4-1,TRBD2,many,14,TRBJ2-5,TGCGCCAGCAGAGCGGACGGGGGGGAAGAGACCCAGTACTTC,CASRADGGEETQYF
TRBV28,TRBD1,many,12,TRBJ1-1,TGTGCCAGCAGCCCTGGGACAGGGCGAGCTTTCTTT,CASSPGTGRAFF
TRBV6-1,.,many,14,TRBJ2-7,TGTGCCAGCAGCCCATCGCCCCTTGAGTACGAGCAGTACTTC,CASSPSPLEYEQYF
TRBV18,.,few,15,TRBJ2-5,TGTGCCAGCTCACCAGTTCCTGGGACCACCGAGACCCAGTACTTC,CASSPVPGTTETQYF
TRBV5-1,.,.,14,TRBJ1-1,TGCGCCAGCAGCCGCCGGGACTTCGGGTCTGAAGCTTTCTTT,CASSRRDFGSEAFF
TRBV6-1,.,many,14,TRBJ1-1,TGTGCCAGCAGTGCAGAACAGGGGAACACTGAAGCTTTCTTT,CASSAEQGNTEAFF
TRBV6-5,.,.,15,TRBJ1-1,TGTGCCAGCAGTTACTCGGGACATATAGGCACTGAAGCTCTCTTT,CASSYSGHIGTEALF